The 26 T cell receptor beta chains reported below all come from one sample, sequenced in a study of glioma-infiltrating T cells after dendritic cell vaccination. The table came from immunoSEQ multiplex PCR; TCRdb's copy has only in-frame clones and leaves some out. The data contain over 90,000 clones, about four fifths of them singletons. Sequenced material: blood, taken before dendritic cell vaccination. These receptors all stem from a human donor with glioblastoma.

The rearrangement uses TRBV19 and TRBJ1-1; no reliable D call. The CDR3 totals 15 residues. Germline V lookup: CDR1 LNHDA, CDR2 SQIVND (reference sequence). V lost 1 base and J 5 bases, leaving 14 bases between the germline ends. This CDR3 is CASSIVAGDGTEAFF. The DNA for the CDR3 is TGTGCCAGTAGTATAGTCGCAGGCGATGGGACTGAAGCTTTCTTT. Looking up the rest from reference TRBV19 and TRBJ1-1 gives the full variable domain: DGGITQSPKYLFRKEGQNVTLSCEQNLNHDAMYWYRQDPGQGLRLIYYSQIVNDFQKGDIAEGYSVSREKKESFPLTVTSAQKNPTAFYLCASSIVAGDGTEAFFGQGTRLTVV.

The chain links TRBV7-9 to TRBJ2-2; D is perhaps TRBD2 (6 bases). There are 14 residues in the CDR3. Germline loops: CDR1 SEHNR, CDR2 FQNEAQ (reference sequence). V was clipped by 2 bases and J by 7 bases, with 11 bases between them. This CDR3 reads CASSLTLGGGELFF. The CDR3 bases are TGTGCCAGCAGCTTAACTCTGGGGGGCGGGGAGCTGTTTTTT.

This clone occurred once. The chain is built from TRBV25-1 and TRBJ1-5, with D tentatively TRBD1 (5 bases). The V gene's germline CDR1 is MGHDK and CDR2 SYGVNS. V lost 2 bases, J lost 1 base, and 9 bases lay in between. The CDR3 has 15 residues. The chain's CDR3 is CASSESQGSNQPQHF. The CDR3 bases are TGTGCCAGCAGTGAAAGCCAGGGAAGCAATCAGCCCCAGCATTTT. The complete variable domain, with remaining parts taken from reference TRBV25-1 and TRBJ1-5, reads EADIYQTPRYLVIGTGKKITLECSQTMGHDKMYWYQQDPGMELHLIHYSYGVNSTEKGDLSSESTVSRIRTEHFPLTLESARPSHTSQYLCASSESQGSNQPQHFGDGTRLSIL.

This rearrangement joins TRBV23-1 to TRBJ2-7; possibly TRBD2 for D (6 bases). TRBV23-1 is filed as an ORF, its function uncertain. Trimming removed 7 bases at V and 0 bases at J, with 19 bases between. There are 16 residues in the CDR3. CDR3 in amino acids: CASTLSRWGLSYEQYF. CDR3 bases: TGCGCCAGCACCCTATCTAGGTGGGGACTCTCCTACGAGCAGTACTTC.

V and J are TRBV2 and TRBJ2-7, with no clear D. CDR3 length: 11 amino acids. Germline V lookup: CDR1 SNHLY, CDR2 FYNNEI. The germline V and J ends were trimmed by 4 bases and 6 bases, with 7 bases remaining between them. CDR3 amino acids: CASSVSVEQYF. The CDR3 bases are TGTGCCAGCAGTGTTTCGGTCGAGCAGTACTTC.

This clone showed up just a few times. The V call is TRBV12-2, the J call TRBJ2-1; the DNA was not used to check the table's D call, TRBD1. TRBV12-2 constitutes a pseudogene. The CDR3 runs to 21 residues. In DNA form, the CDR3 reads TGTGCAAGTCGCGAAAACATCTGCAGGGGGAAACATAAACAAACGAGGAATGAGCAGTTCTTC. Translation: CASRENICRGKHKQTRNEQFF.

In this sample, this clone turned up once. V and J are TRBV10-3 and TRBJ2-4; weak D call: TRBD2 (5 bases). Trimming shortened V by 0 bases and J by 1 base, and 19 bases separated the two germline ends. The germline V gene encodes CDR1 ENHRY and CDR2 SYGVKD. This CDR3 region has 19 residues. Here the CDR3 DNA reads TGTGCCATCAGTGAGTCGGAGGTCGGGTTGGCGTGGGCCAAAAACATTCAGTACTTC. This gives the protein CAISESEVGLAWAKNIQYF.

The rearrangement uses TRBV4-1 and TRBJ1-2, with D tentatively TRBD1 (5 bases). CDR3 length: 14 amino acids. V lost 2 bases to trimming and J lost 7 bases, with 14 bases between them. Germline V gene data show CDR1 as MGHRA and CDR2 as YSYEKL. The CDR3 reads CASSQSQDSGGYTF. The CDR3 DNA sequence: TGCGCCAGCAGCCAAAGCCAAGACAGTGGTGGCTACACCTTC.

The chain joins TRBV5-1 to TRBJ1-1; 10 bases agree with TRBD1. The junction had 8 bases not matched to a gene; V was cut back by 4 bases and J by 5 bases. Germline V gene data show CDR1 as SGHRS and CDR2 as YFSETQ. This CDR3 contains 15 residues. Here the CDR3 DNA reads TGCGCCAGCAGCGCGGACAGGGGGGCGAAGACTGAAGCTTTCTTT. Its translation: CASSADRGAKTEAFF.

This clone was observed once. The gene calls are TRBV19 and TRBJ1-5; no clear D. Trimming took 3 bases from V and 3 from J, leaving 9 bases between them. CDR3 length: 14 amino acids. Germline CDR1 LNHDA, CDR2 SQIVND (reference sequence). Here the CDR3 DNA reads TGTGCCAGTAGTATGTACGCGAACAATCAGCCCCAGCATTTT. It encodes CASSMYANNQPQHF.

V usage is TRBV11-2 and J usage is TRBJ1-6; TRBD1 matches at 7 bases. Germline CDR1 is SGHAT and CDR2 is FQNNGV. V shed 3 bases, J shed 10 bases, and the junction held 15 bases outside the gene matches. CDR3 length: 17 residues. The CDR3 is CASSLLTGLALLSPLHF. For the CDR3, the DNA is TGTGCCAGCAGCTTGTTGACAGGGTTGGCCCTACTATCACCCCTCCACTTT.

Only one count was recorded for this clone. The chain uses TRBV27 and TRBJ2-7; 7 bases fit TRBD1. Germline V lookup: CDR1 MNHEY, CDR2 SMNVEV (reference sequence). Trimming cost V 9 bases and J 3 bases; bases outside gene matches: 11. The CDR3 runs to 14 residues. The DNA for the CDR3 is TGTGCCAGTTGCGTTCGACAGGGCTACTACGAGCAGTACTTC. This codes for CASCVRQGYYEQYF.

J is TRBJ1-4 and V is TRBV4-3, with D possibly being TRBD1 (6 bases). Germline CDR1 reads LGHNA; CDR2 reads YSLEER. The CDR3 totals 18 residues. V was trimmed by 3 bases and J by 4 bases, leaving 21 bases between them. The CDR3 is CASSQFGAPGGRNEKLFF. The CDR3, as DNA: TGCGCCAGCAGCCAGTTCGGGGCTCCGGGGGGGCGTAATGAAAAACTGTTTTTT.

The V call is TRBV2, the J call TRBJ2-1; 7 bases are shared with TRBD1. The CDR3 has 13 residues. The germline V gene encodes CDR1 SNHLY and CDR2 FYNNEI. V lost 8 bases and J lost 6; bases outside the gene matches: 7. CDR3 nucleotide sequence: TGTGCCAGCCGACAGGGTGGTTTCAATGAGCAGTTCTTC. This translates into CASRQGGFNEQFF.

This rearrangement joins TRBV7-6 to TRBJ2-7; D may be TRBD1 (6 bases). The CDR3 spans 12 residues. Germline CDR1 reads SGHVS; CDR2 reads FNYEAQ. Trimming took 5 bases from V and 3 from J, leaving 8 bases between them. The CDR3 DNA reads TGTGCCAGCAGCCCGGGACACTACGAGCAGTACTTC. Its protein is CASSPGHYEQYF.

The chain employs TRBV11-1 and TRBJ1-1; 8 nucleotides line up with TRBD1. The CDR3 spans 14 residues. The germline V gene has CDR1 SGHAT and CDR2 FQDESV (reference sequence). Trimming cost V 4 bases and J 5 bases; bases outside gene matches: 6. As DNA, the CDR3 is TGTGCCAGCAGCTCGGGACAGGAGGGGACTGAAGCTTTCTTT. Residues: CASSSGQEGTEAFF.

This clone was seen at least ten times. The gene calls are TRBV7-9 and TRBJ1-1; D may be TRBD1 (5 bases). V was shortened by 7 bases and J by 4 bases, with 19 bases between the two germline ends. There are 15 residues in the CDR3. CDR1 and CDR2 (germline): SEHNR, FQNEAQ (reference sequence). In DNA form, the CDR3 reads TGTGCCAGCACCTCCATCGAAGGGGATTTCACTGAAGCTTTCTTT. It is translated as CASTSIEGDFTEAFF.

The chain links TRBV18 to TRBJ1-2; D remains ambiguous. Germline CDR1 is KGHSH and CDR2 is LQKENI. The V gene lost 2 bases and the J gene lost 8 bases, with 21 bases spanning the gap. This CDR3 contains 16 residues. The CDR3 nucleotides read TGTGCCAGCTCACCAGGAAAGGCGACTGAGTCCCACGGCTACACCTTC. As protein: CASSPGKATESHGYTF.

V and J are TRBV5-6 and TRBJ1-3, with D uncertain. Germline V gene lookup returns CDR1 SGHDT and CDR2 YYEEEE. The CDR3 has 17 residues. V dropped 3 bases and J dropped 0 bases, with 16 bases sitting between them. CDR3 sequence reads: CASSSLFRGASGNTIYF. CDR3 DNA: TGTGCCAGCAGCTCTCTTTTTCGGGGAGCCTCTGGAAACACCATATATTTT.

The genes are TRBV18 and TRBJ1-5; D is unresolved. The CDR3 loop spans 14 amino acids. V was trimmed by 4 bases and J by 7 bases, leaving 14 bases between them. Germline V CDR1 and CDR2: KGHSH, LQKENI. CDR3 in DNA: TGTGCCAGCTCACTAAGCTCCACGGGACAGCCCCAGCATTTT. Residues: CASSLSSTGQPQHF.

This clone turned up a few times. The rearrangement uses TRBV10-3 and TRBJ1-2; TRBD1 matches 11 bases. V lost 10 bases to trimming and J lost 4 bases; unmatched junction nucleotides: 11. The CDR3 spans 15 residues. Germline loops: CDR1 ENHRY, CDR2 SYGVKD. The CDR3 DNA reads as TGTGCCACCGAACAGGACAGGGGGCAGGGCTATGGCTACACCTTC. Residues: CATEQDRGQGYGYTF.

The chain joins TRBV5-4 to TRBJ1-4; 9 nucleotides agree with TRBD1. With 1 base clipped from V and 6 bases from J, the junction kept 1 base outside the gene matches. There are 14 residues in the CDR3. Germline values: CDR1 SGHNT, CDR2 YYREEE (reference sequence). The CDR3 loop is CASSLRTGDEKLFF. In DNA, the CDR3 is TGTGCCAGCAGCTTGAGGACAGGGGATGAAAAACTGTTTTTT.

This clone was recorded only once. V and J are TRBV27 and TRBJ2-1; 12 nucleotides agree with TRBD1. The ends lost 10 bases at V and 5 bases at J; junction bases unmatched: 3. Germline values: CDR1 MNHEY, CDR2 SMNVEV (reference sequence). The CDR3 totals 13 residues. The CDR3 bases are TGTGCCACCGGGGACAGGGGGCACAATGAGCAGTTCTTC. It encodes CATGDRGHNEQFF.

The chain carries TRBV10-3 and TRBJ2-1; tentatively, D is TRBD2 (6 bases). Germline CDR1 ENHRY, CDR2 SYGVKD. The length of the CDR3 is 15 residues. The V end lost 10 bases, the J end lost 0 bases, and 16 bases lay between the germline ends. CDR3 bases: TGTGCCACAATAAGGCACGGGAGCTCCTACAATGAGCAGTTCTTC. Its translation: CATIRHGSSYNEQFF.

This clone was recorded only once. This chain connects TRBV30 to TRBJ1-1; 8 nucleotides match TRBD1. The CDR3 extends over 13 amino acids. Per germline, CDR1 GTSNPN and CDR2 SVGIG (reference sequence). Trimming took 8 bases from V and 6 from J; bases not matched to a gene: 11. The CDR3 spells CAVSTWTGSEAFF. CDR3 coding DNA: TGTGCCGTCTCGACGTGGACAGGGTCTGAAGCTTTCTTT.

The genes are TRBV7-9 and TRBJ2-7; 10 bases are a match to TRBD1. The CDR3 extends over 12 amino acids. V lost 4 bases and J lost 6; bases outside the gene matches: 0. Germline V gene lookup returns CDR1 SEHNR and CDR2 FQNEAQ (reference sequence). The CDR3 nucleotides are TGTGCCAGCAGCTGGGACAGGGGCGAGCAGTACTTC. Its protein product is CASSWDRGEQYF.